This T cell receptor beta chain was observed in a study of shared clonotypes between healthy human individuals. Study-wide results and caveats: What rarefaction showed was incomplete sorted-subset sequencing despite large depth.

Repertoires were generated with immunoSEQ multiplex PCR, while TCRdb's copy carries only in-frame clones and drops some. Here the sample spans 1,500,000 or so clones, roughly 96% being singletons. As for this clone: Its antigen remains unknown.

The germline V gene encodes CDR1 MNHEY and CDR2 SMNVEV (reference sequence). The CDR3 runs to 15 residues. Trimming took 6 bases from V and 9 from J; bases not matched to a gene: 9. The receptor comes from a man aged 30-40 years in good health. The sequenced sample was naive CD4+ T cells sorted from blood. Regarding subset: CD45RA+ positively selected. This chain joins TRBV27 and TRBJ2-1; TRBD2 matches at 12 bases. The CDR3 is CASRGLGLAGLEQFF. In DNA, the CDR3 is TGTGCCAGCAGGGGTCTGGGACTAGCGGGTCTTGAGCAGTTCTTC.